This T cell receptor (beta chain) was sequenced for a study of CD8+CD57+ T cells in acquired aplastic anemia. Study-level background: Average DNA yield from sorted CD4+ and CD8+ cells was around 3.2 ug. CD4+ reads averaged about 9.9 million in healthy donors.

The study's findings and limits: Patients shared 25 to 35 CD8+ CDR3 sequences with controls.

As concerns this clonotype: Antigen specificity is unknown.

Researchers used genomic DNA as the template to profile TCR beta VDJ and CDR3. Each CDR3 protein gets one entry after TCRdb re-called the reads with MiXCR. The sample holds 400,000 to 500,000 distinct CDR3 sequences, about two thirds seen once. CDR3 length: 14 amino acids. CDR1 and CDR2 from the germline V gene are SGHRS and YFSETQ. V shed 2 bases, J shed 6 bases, and the junction held 8 bases outside the gene matches. The chain uses TRBV5-1 and TRBJ2-7, with 7 bases matching TRBD2. The source material was sorted CD4+, CD8+, or CD8+CD57+ T cells (not recorded which) from PBMCs. The TCR was taken from a human donor in good health, serving as a control. The CDR3 is CASSLWGGNVEQYF. The CDR3 nucleotides read TGCGCCAGCAGCTTATGGGGAGGGAATGTCGAGCAGTACTTC. The full variable domain, completed using reference TRBV5-1 and TRBJ2-7, is KAGVTQTPRYLIKTRGQQVTLSCSPISGHRSVSWYQQTPGQGLQFLFEYFSETQRNKGNFPGRFSGRQFSNSRSEMNVSTLELGDSALYLCASSLWGGNVEQYFGPGTRLTVT.